This paragraph covers one T cell receptor beta chain sequence. This record comes from a study of blood T cell repertoires in COVID-19. This study enrolled people aged roughly 18 to 90 from under 25 US geographic areas. The study assigned cohorts using participant-reported clinical history. This CDR3 has 15 amino acids. Trimming cost V 4 bases and J 4 bases; bases outside gene matches: 7. Germline V CDR1 and CDR2: GTSNPN, SVGIG (reference sequence). Sequenced by immunoSEQ multiplex PCR; TCRdb stores in-frame clones only, minus some. The sample records some 270,000 clones, approximately 88% being singletons.

The receptor was isolated from a woman aged 40 to 55 who had been exposed to COVID-19. The specimen was PBMCs or T cells enriched from blood (not recorded which). This chain uses TRBV30 with TRBJ2-6, with 7 bases matching TRBD1. In DNA, the CDR3 is TGTGCCTGGACTAAGGGGGCGGACGGGGCCAACGTCCTGACTTTC. Translating it yields CAWTKGADGANVLTF.